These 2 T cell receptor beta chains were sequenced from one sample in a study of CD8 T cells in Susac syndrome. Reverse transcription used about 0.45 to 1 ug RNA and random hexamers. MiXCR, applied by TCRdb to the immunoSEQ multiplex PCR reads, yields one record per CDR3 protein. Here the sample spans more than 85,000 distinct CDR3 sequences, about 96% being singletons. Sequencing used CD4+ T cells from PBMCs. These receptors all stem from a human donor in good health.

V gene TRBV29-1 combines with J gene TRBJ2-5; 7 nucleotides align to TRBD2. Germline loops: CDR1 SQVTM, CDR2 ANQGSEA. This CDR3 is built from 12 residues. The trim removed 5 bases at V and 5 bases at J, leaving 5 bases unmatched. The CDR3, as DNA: TGCAGCGTTTTGCGGGAGCGGGAGACCCAGTACTTC. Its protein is CSVLRERETQYF.

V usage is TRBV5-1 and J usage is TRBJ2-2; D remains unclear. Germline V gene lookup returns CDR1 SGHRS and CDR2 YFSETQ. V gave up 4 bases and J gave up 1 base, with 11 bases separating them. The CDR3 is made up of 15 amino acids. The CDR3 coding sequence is TGCGCCAGCAGCGACCCAGGACGGAACACCGGGGAGCTGTTTTTT. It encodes CASSDPGRNTGELFF.